The T cell receptor (beta chain) under discussion was sequenced for a study of cytomegalovirus exposure and HLA in healthy donors. For the study at large: As an earlier analysis found, roughly 180 million T cells yielded about 120 million unique TCR beta sequences. Study-level findings and limits: Later on, an analysis tied some 17,000 TCR beta sequences to HLA alleles at 0.05 false discovery rate.

Trimming stripped 2 bases from V and 6 bases from J, with 11 bases between. Looked up from germline, CDR1 is LGHNA and CDR2 is YNFKEQ. The CDR3 is 13 amino acids. Primers: 60 Vbeta forward and 13 Jbeta reverse. Sequenced by immunoSEQ multiplex PCR; TCRdb stores in-frame clones only, minus some. The sample lists fewer than 250,000 clones; around 85% were seen once. Comments on this clone: Its cognate antigen is unknown.

This clonotype was sampled from a man aged 18 to 30 in good health and CMV-seronegative. Sequenced material: PBMCs. The chain is built from TRBV4-2 and TRBJ2-7; TRBD1 is a possible D gene (6 bases). The CDR3 coding sequence is TGTGCCAGCAGCCAACCACAGGGAACCGAGCAGTACTTC. Protein: CASSQPQGTEQYF.